The clone carrying this T cell receptor (beta chain) was seen a few times. Its antigen is not known. TCRdb redid the calling of the 5' RACE reads with MiXCR, one entry per CDR3 protein. Among about 1.7 million distinct CDR3 sequences listed, under 35% were seen once. These data are taken from a study of identical twins. Broader study findings: There were fewer insertions in abundant cord blood beta clonotypes, but memory repertoires showed no such pattern. The study found weaker excess twin sharing in beta out-of-frame sequences. Modeled out-of-frame TCR alpha sharing in monozygotic twins fell below observed levels.

Sequenced input: cord blood. The TCR was taken from a newborn girl in good health.

Here the CDR3 reads CSASWQGGATNEKLFF. CDR3 coding DNA: TGCAGTGCTAGTTGGCAGGGTGGCGCAACTAATGAAAAACTGTTTTTT. This rearrangement joins TRBV20-1 to TRBJ1-4, with a possible D match to TRBD1 (5 bases). Per germline, CDR1 DFQATT and CDR2 SNEGSKA (reference sequence). This CDR3 spans 16 amino acids. Trimming stripped 3 bases from V and 0 bases from J, with 14 bases between.